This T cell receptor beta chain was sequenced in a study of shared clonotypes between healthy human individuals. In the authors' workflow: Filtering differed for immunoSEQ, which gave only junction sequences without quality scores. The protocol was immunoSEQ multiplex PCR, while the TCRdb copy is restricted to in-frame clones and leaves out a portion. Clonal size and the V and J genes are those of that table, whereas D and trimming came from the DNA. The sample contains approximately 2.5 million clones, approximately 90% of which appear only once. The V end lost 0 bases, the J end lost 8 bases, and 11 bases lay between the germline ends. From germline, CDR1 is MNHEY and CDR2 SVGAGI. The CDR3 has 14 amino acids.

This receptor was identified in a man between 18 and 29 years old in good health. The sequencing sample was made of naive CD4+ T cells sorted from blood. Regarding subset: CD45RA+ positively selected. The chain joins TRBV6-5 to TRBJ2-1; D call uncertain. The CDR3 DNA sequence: TGTGCCAGCAGTTACTCGAACACCCGGTATGAGCAGTTCTTC. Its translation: CASSYSNTRYEQFF.